The 7 T cell receptor beta chains listed next were all sequenced from one sample in a study of cytomegalovirus exposure and HLA in healthy donors. The PCR was carried out with 60 Vbeta primers and 13 Jbeta primers. The repertoire was sequenced with immunoSEQ multiplex PCR; TCRdb's copy has only in-frame clones and lacks some. The table records some 130,000 clones, roughly 78% of them present only once. The sequencing sample was made of PBMCs. The receptors originated from a man aged 30 to 39 in good health and CMV-seronegative.

V is TRBV19 and J is TRBJ2-1, with 11 bases identical to TRBD1. The V and J ends lost 8 bases and 9 bases, in that order; junction bases with no gene match: 3. This CDR3 is 12 amino acids long. Germline-derived CDR1 and CDR2 are LNHDA and SQIVND (reference sequence). The chain's CDR3 is CASGQGASEQFF. The CDR3 DNA follows: TGTGCCAGTGGACAGGGGGCTAGTGAGCAGTTCTTC.

The chain links TRBV6-5 to TRBJ2-7, with TRBD2 matching 9 bases. The CDR3 covers 16 residues. The germline CDR1 and CDR2 sequences are MNHEY and SVGAGI. After removal of 2 bases from V and 1 base from J, the junction contained 6 bases not matched to a gene. This chain's CDR3 is CASSYQVAGASYEQYF. In DNA, the CDR3 is TGTGCCAGCAGTTACCAGGTAGCGGGAGCTTCCTACGAGCAGTACTTC.

The chain has TRBV7-6 and TRBJ1-2; D is perhaps TRBD1 (5 bases). V lost 5 bases to trimming and J lost 4 bases, with 14 bases between them. CDR3 size: 14 residues. CDR1 is SGHVS, CDR2 FNYEAQ, per germline. The DNA of the CDR3 is TGTGCCAGCAGCCCAACAGGAACTTCCTATGGCTACACCTTC. Its translation is CASSPTGTSYGYTF. Complete variable domain (other parts from reference TRBV7-6 and TRBJ1-2): GAGVSQSPRYKVTKRGQDVALRCDPISGHVSLYWYRQALGQGPEFLTYFNYEAQQDKSGLPNDRFSAERPEGSISTLTIQRTEQRDSAMYRCASSPTGTSYGYTFGSGTRLTVV.

This sequence joins TRBV5-4 and TRBJ2-1; 15 nucleotides agree with TRBD2. Germline V gives CDR1 SGHNT, CDR2 YYREEE (reference sequence). The CDR3 spans 17 residues. Trimming removed 3 bases from V and 2 bases from J; junction bases left unmatched: 3. CDR3 bases: TGTGCCAGCAGCTGGGGGACTAGCGGGAGGACCTACAATGAGCAGTTCTTC. This codes for CASSWGTSGRTYNEQFF.

This clone has more than one count but fewer than ten. The chain employs TRBV30 and TRBJ2-2; 9 bases are a match to TRBD2. Trimming removed 2 bases from V and 5 bases from J; junction bases left unmatched: 3. Per germline, CDR1 GTSNPN and CDR2 SVGIG (reference sequence). This CDR3 contains 14 residues. The DNA for the CDR3 is TGTGCCTGGAGTCTGGGACTAGCAACCGGGGAGCTGTTTTTT. Translation: CAWSLGLATGELFF. Supplemented by reference TRBV30 and TRBJ2-2, the full variable domain reads SQTIHQWPATLVQPVGSPLSLECTVEGTSNPNLYWYRQAAGRGLQLLFYSVGIGQISSEVPQNLSASRPQDRQFILSSKKLLLSDSGFYLCAWSLGLATGELFFGEGSRLTVL.

The V gene is TRBV25-1, the J gene TRBJ1-1, with 9 bases identical to TRBD1. Germline V gene sequence: CDR1 MGHDK, CDR2 SYGVNS. The CDR3 length is 13 residues. The junction had 4 bases not matched to a gene; V was cut back by 4 bases and J by 7 bases. The CDR3 DNA follows: TGTGCCAGCAGTGCAACAGGGGGCCGTGAAGCTTTCTTT. Translating gives CASSATGGREAFF.

The genes are TRBV7-2 and TRBJ1-3; D is possibly TRBD1 (6 bases). Germline assignment: CDR1 SGHTA and CDR2 FQGNSA. V lost 2 bases, J lost 4 bases, and 15 bases lay in between. The CDR3 is 16 residues long. CDR3 DNA sequence: TGTGCCAGCAGCTTATGGGGGCGCATCCGGGGAAACACCATATATTTT. Amino acid sequence: CASSLWGRIRGNTIYF. Combining the CDR3 with reference TRBV7-2 and TRBJ1-3 gives the whole variable domain GAGVSQSPSNKVTEKGKDVELRCDPISGHTALYWYRQSLGQGLEFLIYFQGNSAPDKSGLPSDRFSAERTGGSVSTLTIQRTQQEDSAVYLCASSLWGRIRGNTIYFGEGSWLTVV.